This T cell receptor beta chain was retrieved from a study of CD8 T cells in ankylosing spondylitis. The CDR3 has 15 amino acids. Germline CDR1 SGHRS, CDR2 YFSETQ. Overall study results and limits: Disease-linked clones reportedly concentrated significantly in matched ankylosing spondylitis synovial fluid.

MiXCR, run by TCRdb on the 5' RACE reads, gives a single entry per CDR3 protein. The table has about 140,000 distinct CDR3 sequences, around 7.9% seen once. Of note for this clonotype: Its target is not known. The junction departs from germline at one end; a sequencing error may be responsible.

The sequence came from a female donor with ankylosing spondylitis or in good health (not recorded which). J is TRBJ2-1 and V is TRBV5-1; D possibly uses TRBD1 or TRBD2 (5 bases each). The sequenced sample consisted of blood, either unsorted or a sorted T cell fraction (not recorded which). The CDR3 bases are TGCGCCAGCAGCAAAACAAGGGGAGCCTACAATGAACAGTTCTTC. Amino acids: CASSKTRGAYNEQFF.